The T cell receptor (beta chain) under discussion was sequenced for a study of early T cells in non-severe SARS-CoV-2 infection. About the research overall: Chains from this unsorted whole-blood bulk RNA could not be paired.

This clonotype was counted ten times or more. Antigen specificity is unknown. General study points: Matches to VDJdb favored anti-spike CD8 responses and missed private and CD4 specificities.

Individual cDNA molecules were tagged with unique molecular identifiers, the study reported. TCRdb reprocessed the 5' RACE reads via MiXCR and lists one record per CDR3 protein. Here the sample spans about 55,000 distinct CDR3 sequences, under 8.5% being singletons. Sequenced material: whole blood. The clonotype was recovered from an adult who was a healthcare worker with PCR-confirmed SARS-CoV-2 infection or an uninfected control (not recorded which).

CDR3 in amino acids: CASSPPGAGYEQYF. The DNA for the CDR3 is TGCGCCAGCAGCCCCCCAGGCGCGGGGTACGAGCAGTACTTC. The chain recombines TRBV4-1 with TRBJ2-7; possibly TRBD2 for D (6 bases). The length of the CDR3 is 14 residues. The germline V and J ends were trimmed by 4 bases and 4 bases, with 14 bases remaining between them. Germline CDR1 and CDR2: MGHRA and YSYEKL.